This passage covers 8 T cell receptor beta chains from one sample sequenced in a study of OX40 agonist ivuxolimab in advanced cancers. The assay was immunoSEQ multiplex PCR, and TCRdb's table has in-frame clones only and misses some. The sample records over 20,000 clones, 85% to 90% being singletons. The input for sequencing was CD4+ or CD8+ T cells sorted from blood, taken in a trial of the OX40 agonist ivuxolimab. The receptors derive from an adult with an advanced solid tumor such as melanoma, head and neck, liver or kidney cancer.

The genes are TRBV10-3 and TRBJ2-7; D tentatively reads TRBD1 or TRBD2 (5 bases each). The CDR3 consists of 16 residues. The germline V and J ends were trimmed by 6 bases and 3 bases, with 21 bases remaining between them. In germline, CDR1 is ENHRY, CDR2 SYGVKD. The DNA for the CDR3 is TGTGCCATCAGCAAGGCCCCGATCGGGGCGGACTACGAGCAGTACTTC. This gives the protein CAISKAPIGADYEQYF.

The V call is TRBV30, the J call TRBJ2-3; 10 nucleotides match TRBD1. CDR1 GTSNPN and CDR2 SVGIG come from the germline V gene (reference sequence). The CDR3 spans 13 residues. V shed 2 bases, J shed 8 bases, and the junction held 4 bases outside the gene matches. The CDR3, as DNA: TGTGCCTGGAGTACGGGACAGGGGCCTACGCAGTATTTT. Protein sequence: CAWSTGQGPTQYF.

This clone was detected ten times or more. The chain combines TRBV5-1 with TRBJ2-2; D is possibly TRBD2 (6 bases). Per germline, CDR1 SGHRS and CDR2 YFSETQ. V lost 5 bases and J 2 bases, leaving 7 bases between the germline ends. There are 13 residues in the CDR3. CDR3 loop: CASRGGNTGELFF. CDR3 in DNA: TGCGCCAGCAGGGGAGGAAACACCGGGGAGCTGTTTTTT. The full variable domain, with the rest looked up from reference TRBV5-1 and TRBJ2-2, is KAGVTQTPRYLIKTRGQQVTLSCSPISGHRSVSWYQQTPGQGLQFLFEYFSETQRNKGNFPGRFSGRQFSNSRSEMNVSTLELGDSALYLCASRGGNTGELFFGEGSRLTVL.

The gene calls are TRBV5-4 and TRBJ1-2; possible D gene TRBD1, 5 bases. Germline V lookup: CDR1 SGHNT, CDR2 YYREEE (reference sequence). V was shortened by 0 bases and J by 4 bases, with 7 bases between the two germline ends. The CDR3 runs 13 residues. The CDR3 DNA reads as TGTGCCAGCAGCTTGGGGGGCACCTATGGCTACACCTTC. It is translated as CASSLGGTYGYTF.

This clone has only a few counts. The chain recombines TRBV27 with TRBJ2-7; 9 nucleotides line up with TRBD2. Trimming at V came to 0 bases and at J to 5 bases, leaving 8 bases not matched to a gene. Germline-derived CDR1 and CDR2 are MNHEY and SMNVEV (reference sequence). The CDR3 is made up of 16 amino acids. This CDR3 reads CASSLSIAGGIDEQYF. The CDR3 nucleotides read TGTGCCAGCAGTTTATCGATTGCGGGAGGGATAGACGAGCAGTACTTC.

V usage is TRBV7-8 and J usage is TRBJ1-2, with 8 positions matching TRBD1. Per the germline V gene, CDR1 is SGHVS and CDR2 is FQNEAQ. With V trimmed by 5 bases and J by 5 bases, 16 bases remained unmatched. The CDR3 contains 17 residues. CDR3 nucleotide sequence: TGTGCCAGCAGCCGTTTCCGGGACAGGATTCCGGAATATGGCTACACCTTC. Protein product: CASSRFRDRIPEYGYTF.

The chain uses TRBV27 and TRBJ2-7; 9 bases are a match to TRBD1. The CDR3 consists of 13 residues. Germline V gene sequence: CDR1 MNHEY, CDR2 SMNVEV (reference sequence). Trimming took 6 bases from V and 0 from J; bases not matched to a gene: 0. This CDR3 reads CASRQGASYEQYF. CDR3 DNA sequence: TGTGCCAGCAGACAGGGGGCCTCCTACGAGCAGTACTTC.

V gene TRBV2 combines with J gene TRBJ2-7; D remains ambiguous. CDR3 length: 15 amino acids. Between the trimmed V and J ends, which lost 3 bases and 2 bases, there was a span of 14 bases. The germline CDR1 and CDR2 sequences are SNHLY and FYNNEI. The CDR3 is CASSDSIDSPYEQYF. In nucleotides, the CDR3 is TGTGCCAGCAGTGATAGCATTGACTCCCCCTACGAGCAGTACTTC.